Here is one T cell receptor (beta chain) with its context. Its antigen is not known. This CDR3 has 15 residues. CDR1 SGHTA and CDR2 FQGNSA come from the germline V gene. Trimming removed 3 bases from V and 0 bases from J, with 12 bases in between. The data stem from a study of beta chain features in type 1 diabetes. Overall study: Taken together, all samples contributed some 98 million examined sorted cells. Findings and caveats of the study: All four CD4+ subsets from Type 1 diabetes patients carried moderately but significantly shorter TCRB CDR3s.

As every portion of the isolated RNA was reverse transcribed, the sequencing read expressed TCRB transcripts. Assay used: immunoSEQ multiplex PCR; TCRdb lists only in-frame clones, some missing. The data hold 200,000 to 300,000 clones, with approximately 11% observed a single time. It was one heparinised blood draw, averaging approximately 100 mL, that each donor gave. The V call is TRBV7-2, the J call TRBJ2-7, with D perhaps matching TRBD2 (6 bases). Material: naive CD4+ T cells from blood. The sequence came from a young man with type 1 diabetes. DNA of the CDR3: TGTGCCAGCAGCTTTGTAGCCGGGAGCTCCTACGAGCAGTACTTC. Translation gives CASSFVAGSSYEQYF.